Listed here are 17 T cell receptor beta chains from one sample, sequenced in a study of human T cells and chemical hapten exposure. Each CDR3 protein gets one entry after TCRdb re-called the RACE reads with MiXCR. In the table there are fewer than 100,000 distinct CDR3 sequences, 9.5% to 13% of which are singletons. The time point denotes: patch test 2, 6 weeks after DPC sensitization. The sample's treatment: therapeutic diphenylcyclopropenone sensitization with weekly scalp DPC. This material consisted of whole blood, taken in connection with sensitization to the hapten diphenylcyclopropenone (DPC). The receptors derive from a man younger than 35 with alopecia areata. Some clones in this sample may be carry-over from other donors' samples.

This chain joins TRBV19 and TRBJ2-7, with D maybe TRBD1 (6 bases). Germline CDR1 and CDR2: LNHDA and SQIVND (reference sequence). This CDR3 is built from 13 residues. V was trimmed by 4 bases and J by 0 bases, leaving 7 bases between them. CDR3 coding DNA: TGTGCCAGTAGTAGGGACAACTCCTACGAGCAGTACTTC. This gives the protein CASSRDNSYEQYF.

This clonotype was detected once. The chain recombines TRBV5-5 with TRBJ2-1; TRBD2 agrees at 12 bases. There are 21 residues in the CDR3. The V and J ends lost 4 bases and 1 base, in that order; junction bases with no gene match: 18. Germline assignment: CDR1 SGHKS and CDR2 YYEKEE (reference sequence). CDR3 amino acids: CASSVSPSGGASIVSYNEQFF. The DNA for the CDR3 is TGTGCCAGCAGCGTTTCCCCTAGCGGGGGGGCGTCAATAGTATCCTACAATGAGCAGTTCTTC.

This clonotype occurred many times. The V gene is TRBV25-1, the J gene TRBJ1-2, with 11 bases fitting TRBD1. The CDR3 spans 17 residues. Germline V gene lookup returns CDR1 MGHDK and CDR2 SYGVNS. Trimming cost V 1 base and J 5 bases; bases outside gene matches: 9. CDR3 residues: CASSESPGQGAGYGYTF. The DNA of the CDR3 is TGTGCCAGCAGTGAATCTCCAGGACAGGGGGCAGGGTATGGCTACACCTTC.

The rearrangement joins TRBV10-1 to TRBJ1-5; D not resolved. The CDR3 sequence is 12 residues long. Germline V gene data show CDR1 as WNHNN and CDR2 as SYGVQD (reference sequence). V was clipped by 3 bases and J by 7 bases, with 7 bases between them. The CDR3 nucleotides are TGCGCCAGCAGTGACGTGGGGCAGCCCCAGCATTTT. Translation gives CASSDVGQPQHF.

In this sample, this clonotype turned up a few times. V is TRBV4-1 and J is TRBJ1-5, with D hard to call. Deletions cut 1 base from V and 4 bases from J, with 8 bases between. The CDR3 runs 14 residues. The germline CDR1 and CDR2 sequences are MGHRA and YSYEKL. CDR3 amino acids: CASSQAKPNQPQHF. The CDR3 DNA is TGCGCCAGCAGCCAAGCCAAGCCTAATCAGCCCCAGCATTTT.

There are many counts of this clonotype. CDR3 residues: CASSHYEQYF. The CDR3 DNA is TGTGCCAGCAGCCACTACGAGCAGTACTTC. The J gene is TRBJ2-7, the V gene TRBV28; D remains unclear. Germline-derived CDR1 and CDR2 are MDHEN and SYDVKM. V was trimmed by 6 bases and J by 3 bases, leaving 3 bases between them. CDR3 length: 10 amino acids.

This clonotype occurred a few times. This chain uses TRBV5-6 with TRBJ1-5; a weak D match, TRBD1 (5 bases). The CDR3 totals 12 residues. The V and J ends lost 3 bases and 7 bases respectively, with 8 bases between them. The germline V gene has CDR1 SGHDT and CDR2 YYEEEE. This chain's CDR3 is CASSSQGQPQHF. The CDR3 nucleotides read TGTGCCAGCAGCTCGCAGGGCCAGCCCCAGCATTTT.

This clonotype was observed at least ten times. V and J are TRBV5-1 and TRBJ2-5, with D perhaps TRBD2 (6 bases). Germline values: CDR1 SGHRS, CDR2 YFSETQ. V gave up 0 bases and J gave up 2 bases, with 8 bases separating them. The CDR3 consists of 14 residues. CDR3 nucleotides: TGCGCCAGCAGCTTGGGGGACTTTCAAGAGACCCAGTACTTC. Its protein product is CASSLGDFQETQYF.

In its sample, this clonotype was seen many times. The V and J genes are TRBV10-3 and TRBJ1-1; D is undetermined. Deletions cut 2 bases from V and 3 bases from J, with 13 bases between. Germline V CDR1 and CDR2: ENHRY, SYGVKD. The CDR3 spans 15 residues. CDR3: CAISETRDSDTEAFF. CDR3 DNA: TGTGCCATCAGTGAGACGAGGGATTCCGACACTGAAGCTTTCTTT.

At least ten counts were recorded for this clonotype. This chain connects TRBV7-8 to TRBJ1-2; D may be TRBD1 (6 bases). CDR3 length: 13 residues. Trimming cost V 5 bases and J 8 bases, with 15 bases left between them. Germline values: CDR1 SGHVS, CDR2 FQNEAQ. The DNA for the CDR3 is TGTGCCAGCAGCACGCGGACAGTGCGGGGCTACACCTTC. This sequence encodes CASSTRTVRGYTF.

The rearrangement joins TRBV29-1 to TRBJ2-6, with D unclear. Germline CDR1 SQVTM, CDR2 ANQGSEA. Trimming removed 3 bases at V and 2 bases at J, with 8 bases between. The CDR3 contains 14 residues. The CDR3 is CSVDGIAGANVLTF. The CDR3 bases are TGCAGCGTTGATGGTATAGCTGGGGCCAACGTCCTGACTTTC.

This clonotype was detected many times. This chain links TRBV19 with TRBJ1-1; D is ambiguous. Germline V gene sequence: CDR1 LNHDA, CDR2 SQIVND (reference sequence). V gave up 1 base and J gave up 4 bases, with 7 bases separating them. The CDR3 length is 13 residues. This CDR3 reads CASSIGGSTEAFF. The CDR3 DNA sequence: TGTGCCAGTAGTATAGGTGGGAGCACTGAAGCTTTCTTT.

In its sample, this clonotype was seen a few times. The rearrangement joins TRBV18 to TRBJ1-2; 9 nucleotides line up with TRBD1. CDR1 and CDR2 from the germline V gene are KGHSH and LQKENI. This CDR3 is built from 15 residues. The J segment lost 2 bases and the V segment lost 2 bases, leaving 3 bases of the junction unmatched. The CDR3 DNA is TGTGCCAGCTCACCATGGGACAGGGTCAACTATGGCTACACCTTC. Its translation: CASSPWDRVNYGYTF.

This clonotype appeared a few times. A junction end diverges from the germline sequence, so it may reflect a read error. The chain combines TRBV4-2 with TRBJ2-3; 8 positions match TRBD2. The CDR3 is made up of 16 amino acids. CDR1 and CDR2 from the germline V gene are LGHNA and YNFKEQ. CDR3 DNA sequence: TGTGTCAGCAGCCAAGACCGGCGGGGGGGCACAGATACGCAGTATTTT. Protein product: CVSSQDRRGGTDTQYF.

This clonotype was seen a handful of times. The rearrangement uses TRBV11-2 and TRBJ2-3; no definite D call. The CDR3 is 16 residues long. From germline, CDR1 is SGHAT and CDR2 FQNNGV. V shed 4 bases and J shed 1 base, with 15 bases lying between them. The CDR3 nucleotides read TGTGCCAGCAGCTCAACCCCGGGCCCACGCACAGATACGCAGTATTTT. Amino acid sequence: CASSSTPGPRTDTQYF.

The chain recombines TRBV24-1 with TRBJ2-3, with D tentatively TRBD1 (6 bases). CDR3 size: 15 residues. Trimming took 7 bases from V and 0 from J, leaving 13 bases between them. Germline CDR1 is KGHDR and CDR2 is SFDVKD. In DNA, the CDR3 is TGTGCCACCAGCCGGGACACAGCTAGCACAGATACGCAGTATTTT. Its protein is CATSRDTASTDTQYF.

The chain employs TRBV7-8 and TRBJ2-1; TRBD1 or TRBD2 may be the D gene (6 bases each). V was cut by 4 bases and J by 5 bases, with 9 bases left in between. The CDR3 runs to 13 residues. Germline V gene data show CDR1 as SGHVS and CDR2 as FQNEAQ. As DNA, the CDR3 is TGTGCCAGCAGCTGGGGGGCGAACAATGAGCAGTTCTTC. Protein product: CASSWGANNEQFF.